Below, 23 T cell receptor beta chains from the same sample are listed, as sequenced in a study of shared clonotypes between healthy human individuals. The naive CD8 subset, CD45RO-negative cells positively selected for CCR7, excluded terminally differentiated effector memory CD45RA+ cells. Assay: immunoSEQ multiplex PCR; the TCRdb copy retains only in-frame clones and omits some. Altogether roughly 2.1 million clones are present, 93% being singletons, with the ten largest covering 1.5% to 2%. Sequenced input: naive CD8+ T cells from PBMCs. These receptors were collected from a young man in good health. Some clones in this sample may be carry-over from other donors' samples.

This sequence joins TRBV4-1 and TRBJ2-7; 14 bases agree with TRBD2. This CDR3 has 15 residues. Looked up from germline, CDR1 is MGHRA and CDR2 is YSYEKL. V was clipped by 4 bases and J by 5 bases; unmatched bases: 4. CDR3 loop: CASSLGTSGRDEQYF. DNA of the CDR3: TGCGCCAGCAGCCTGGGGACTAGCGGGAGAGACGAGCAGTACTTC.

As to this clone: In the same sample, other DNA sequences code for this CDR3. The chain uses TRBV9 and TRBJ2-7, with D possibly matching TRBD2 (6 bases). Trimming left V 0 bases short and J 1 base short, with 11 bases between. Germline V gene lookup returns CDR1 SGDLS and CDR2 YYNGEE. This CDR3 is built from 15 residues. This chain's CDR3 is CASSVAGEASYEQYF. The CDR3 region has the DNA TGTGCCAGCAGCGTAGCGGGAGAGGCTTCCTACGAGCAGTACTTC.

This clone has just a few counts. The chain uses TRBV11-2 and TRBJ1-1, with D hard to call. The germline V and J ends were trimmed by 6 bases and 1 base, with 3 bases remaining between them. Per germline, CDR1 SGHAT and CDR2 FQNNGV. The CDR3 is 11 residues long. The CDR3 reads CASRKNTEAFF. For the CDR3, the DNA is TGTGCCAGCAGAAAGAACACTGAAGCTTTCTTT. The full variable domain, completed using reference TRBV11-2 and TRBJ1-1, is EAGVAQSPRYKIIEKRQSVAFWCNPISGHATLYWYQQILGQGPKLLIQFQNNGVVDDSQLPKDRFSAERLKGVDSTLKIQPAKLEDSAVYLCASRKNTEAFFGQGTRLTVV.

The DNA of the CDR3 is TGTGCCAGCAGCTCATGGACAGGACTTATGAACACTGAAGCTTTCTTT. Its translation: CASSSWTGLMNTEAFF. The genes are TRBV7-2 and TRBJ1-1; TRBD1 matches at 7 bases. The germline V gene encodes CDR1 SGHTA and CDR2 FQGNSA. Losses at the gene ends were 4 bases for V and 0 bases for J; bases not matched to a gene: 8. This CDR3 spans 16 amino acids.

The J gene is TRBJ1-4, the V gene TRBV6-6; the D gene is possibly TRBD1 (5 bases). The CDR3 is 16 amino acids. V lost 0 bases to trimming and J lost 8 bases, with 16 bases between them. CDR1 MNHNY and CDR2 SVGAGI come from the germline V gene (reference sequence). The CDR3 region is CASSYSKAGAGEKLFF. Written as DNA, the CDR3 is TGTGCCAGCAGTTACTCGAAGGCCGGGGCAGGGGAAAAACTGTTTTTT.

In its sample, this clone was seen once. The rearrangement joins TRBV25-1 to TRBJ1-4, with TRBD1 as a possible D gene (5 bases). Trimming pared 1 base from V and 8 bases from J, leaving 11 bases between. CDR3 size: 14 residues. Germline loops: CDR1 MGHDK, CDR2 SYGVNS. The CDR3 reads CASSEWGKEEKLFF. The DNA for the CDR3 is TGTGCCAGCAGTGAATGGGGGAAGGAAGAAAAACTGTTTTTT. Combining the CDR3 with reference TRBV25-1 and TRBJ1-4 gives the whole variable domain EADIYQTPRYLVIGTGKKITLECSQTMGHDKMYWYQQDPGMELHLIHYSYGVNSTEKGDLSSESTVSRIRTEHFPLTLESARPSHTSQYLCASSEWGKEEKLFFGSGTQLSVL.

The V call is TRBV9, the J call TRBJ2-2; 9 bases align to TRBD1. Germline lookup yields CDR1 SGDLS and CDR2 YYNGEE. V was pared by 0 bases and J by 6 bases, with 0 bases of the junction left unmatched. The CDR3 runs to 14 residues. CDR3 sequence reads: CASSVGQGAGELFF. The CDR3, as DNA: TGTGCCAGCAGCGTAGGACAGGGGGCCGGGGAGCTGTTTTTT. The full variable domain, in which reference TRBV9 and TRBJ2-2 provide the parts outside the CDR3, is DSGVTQTPKHLITATGQRVTLRCSPRSGDLSVYWYQQSLDQGLQFLIQYYNGEERAKGNILERFSAQQFPDLHSELNLSSLELGDSALYFCASSVGQGAGELFFGEGSRLTVL.

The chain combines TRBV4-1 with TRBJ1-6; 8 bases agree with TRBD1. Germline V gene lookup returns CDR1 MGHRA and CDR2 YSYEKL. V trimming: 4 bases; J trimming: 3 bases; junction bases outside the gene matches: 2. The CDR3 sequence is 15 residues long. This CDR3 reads CASSLGTGYNSPLHF. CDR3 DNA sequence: TGCGCCAGCAGCCTCGGGACAGGCTATAATTCACCCCTCCACTTT.

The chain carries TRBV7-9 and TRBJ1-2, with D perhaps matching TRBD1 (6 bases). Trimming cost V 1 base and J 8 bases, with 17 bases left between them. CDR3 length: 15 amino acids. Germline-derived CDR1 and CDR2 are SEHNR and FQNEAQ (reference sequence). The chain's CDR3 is CASSLGAGGLDGYTF. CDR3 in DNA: TGTGCCAGCAGCTTAGGGGCCGGGGGGCTTGACGGCTACACCTTC.

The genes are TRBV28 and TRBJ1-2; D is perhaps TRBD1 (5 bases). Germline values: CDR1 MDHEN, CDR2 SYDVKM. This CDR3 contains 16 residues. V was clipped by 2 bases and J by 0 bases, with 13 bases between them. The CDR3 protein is CASSLISRGTNYGYTF. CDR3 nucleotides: TGTGCCAGCAGTTTAATATCGAGGGGAACTAACTATGGCTACACCTTC.

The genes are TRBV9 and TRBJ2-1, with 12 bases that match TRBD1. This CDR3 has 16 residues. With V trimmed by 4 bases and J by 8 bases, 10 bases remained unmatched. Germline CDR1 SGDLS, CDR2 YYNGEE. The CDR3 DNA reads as TGTGCCAGCAGCCCCACCGGGACAGGGGGCATGTATGAGCAGTTCTTC. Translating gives CASSPTGTGGMYEQFF. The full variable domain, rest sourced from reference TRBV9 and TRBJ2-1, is DSGVTQTPKHLITATGQRVTLRCSPRSGDLSVYWYQQSLDQGLQFLIQYYNGEERAKGNILERFSAQQFPDLHSELNLSSLELGDSALYFCASSPTGTGGMYEQFFGPGTRLTVL.

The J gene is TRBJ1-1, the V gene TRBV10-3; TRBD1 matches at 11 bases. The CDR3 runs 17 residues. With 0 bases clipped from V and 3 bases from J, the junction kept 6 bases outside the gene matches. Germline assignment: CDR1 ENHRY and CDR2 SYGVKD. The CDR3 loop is CAISESVGQGDHTEAFF. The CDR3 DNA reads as TGTGCCATCAGTGAGTCTGTGGGACAGGGGGATCACACTGAAGCTTTCTTT.

The CDR3 region is CASSAHGLDGYTF. DNA for the CDR3: TGTGCCAGCAGCGCGCACGGGTTGGATGGCTACACCTTC. The rearrangement joins TRBV14 to TRBJ1-2; no definite D call. Looked up from germline, CDR1 is SGHDN and CDR2 is FVKESK. CDR3 length: 13 amino acids. V was pared by 5 bases and J by 6 bases, with 13 bases between.

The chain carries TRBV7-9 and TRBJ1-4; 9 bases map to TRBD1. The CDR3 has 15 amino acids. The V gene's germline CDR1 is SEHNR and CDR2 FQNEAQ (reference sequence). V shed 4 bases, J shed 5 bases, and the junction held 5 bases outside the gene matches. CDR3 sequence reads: CASSSVQGANEKLFF. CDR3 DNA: TGTGCCAGCAGCTCGGTACAGGGGGCCAATGAAAAACTGTTTTTT.

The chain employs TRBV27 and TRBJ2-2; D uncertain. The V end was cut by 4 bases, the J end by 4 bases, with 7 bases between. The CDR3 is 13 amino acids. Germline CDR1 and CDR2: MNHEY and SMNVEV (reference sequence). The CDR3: CASSSAITGELFF. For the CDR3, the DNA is TGTGCCAGCAGTTCCGCCATCACCGGGGAGCTGTTTTTT.

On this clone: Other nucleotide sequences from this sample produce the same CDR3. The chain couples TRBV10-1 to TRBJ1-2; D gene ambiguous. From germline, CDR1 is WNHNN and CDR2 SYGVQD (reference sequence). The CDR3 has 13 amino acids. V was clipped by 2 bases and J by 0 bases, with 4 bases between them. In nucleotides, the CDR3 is TGCGCCAGCAGTGAGGGGGCTAACTATGGCTACACCTTC. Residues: CASSEGANYGYTF.

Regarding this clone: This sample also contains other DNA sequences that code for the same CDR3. In nucleotides, the CDR3 is TGCGCCAGCAGCCAAGGCGAGGGTAGCTCCTACGAGCAGTACTTC. Protein sequence: CASSQGEGSSYEQYF. The chain recombines TRBV4-1 with TRBJ2-7; possible D gene TRBD2, 5 bases. V was shortened by 1 base and J by 0 bases, with 10 bases between the two germline ends. The CDR3 runs to 15 residues. Germline CDR1 and CDR2: MGHRA and YSYEKL.

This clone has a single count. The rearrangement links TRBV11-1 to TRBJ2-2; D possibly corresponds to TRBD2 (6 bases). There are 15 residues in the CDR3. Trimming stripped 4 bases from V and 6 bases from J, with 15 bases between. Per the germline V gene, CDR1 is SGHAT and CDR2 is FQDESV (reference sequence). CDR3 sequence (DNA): TGTGCCAGCAGCTCCCCGAGGAGGGTCTCCGGGGAGCTGTTTTTT. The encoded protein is CASSSPRRVSGELFF.

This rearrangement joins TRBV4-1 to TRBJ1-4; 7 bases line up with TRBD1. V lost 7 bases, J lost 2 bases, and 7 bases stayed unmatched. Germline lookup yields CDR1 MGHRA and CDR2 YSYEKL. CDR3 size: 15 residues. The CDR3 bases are TGCGCCAGCACCAAAGTACAGGGGACTAATGAAAAACTGTTTTTT. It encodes CASTKVQGTNEKLFF.

CDR3 in amino acids: CASSELRLAGRDEQFF. In DNA, the CDR3 is TGTGCCAGCAGTGAACTACGACTAGCGGGAAGAGATGAGCAGTTCTTC. The V call is TRBV6-1, the J call TRBJ2-1, with TRBD2 matching 11 bases. Germline CDR1 reads MNHNS; CDR2 reads SASEGT. The CDR3 length is 16 residues. J was trimmed by 8 bases and V by 2 bases; bases with no gene match: 8.

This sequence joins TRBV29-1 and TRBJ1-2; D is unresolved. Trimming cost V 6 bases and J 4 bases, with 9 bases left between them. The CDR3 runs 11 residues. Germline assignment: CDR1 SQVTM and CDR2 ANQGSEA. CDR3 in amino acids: CSVPNTYGYTF. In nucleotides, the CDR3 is TGCAGCGTCCCTAACACCTATGGCTACACCTTC.

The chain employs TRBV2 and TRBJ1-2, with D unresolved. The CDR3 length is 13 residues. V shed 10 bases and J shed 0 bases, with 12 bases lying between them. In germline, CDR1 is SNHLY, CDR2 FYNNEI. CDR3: CATTQLSNYGYTF. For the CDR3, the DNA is TGTGCCACAACTCAACTGTCTAACTATGGCTACACCTTC.

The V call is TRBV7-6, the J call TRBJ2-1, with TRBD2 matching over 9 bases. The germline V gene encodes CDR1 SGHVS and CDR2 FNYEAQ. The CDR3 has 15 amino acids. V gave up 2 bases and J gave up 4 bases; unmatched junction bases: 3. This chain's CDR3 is CASSLMLAGYNEQFF. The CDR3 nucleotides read TGTGCCAGCAGCTTAATGCTAGCGGGGTACAATGAGCAGTTCTTC.